What follows describes a single T cell receptor beta chain. The sample comes from a study of OX40 agonist ivuxolimab in advanced cancers. At the level of the study: Patients took ivuxolimab, an agonistic anti-OX40 (CD134) antibody.

Germline CDR1 is GTSNPN and CDR2 is SVGIG (reference sequence). After removal of 3 bases from V and 2 bases from J, the junction contained 5 bases not matched to a gene. This CDR3 region has 14 residues. Some clones are missing from TCRdb's copy, which holds only in-frame ones; the method was immunoSEQ multiplex PCR. The top ten clones hold over 1% of a sample with around 63,000 clones, 86% of them seen once. The TCR was taken from an adult with an advanced solid tumor such as melanoma, head and neck, liver or kidney cancer. J is TRBJ2-3 and V is TRBV30; 7 bases are shared with TRBD1. The starting material was CD4+ or CD8+ T cells sorted from blood, obtained in a trial of the OX40 agonist ivuxolimab. CDR3 in amino acids: CAWREGAYTDTQYF. CDR3 nucleotide sequence: TGTGCCTGGAGAGAGGGGGCCTACACAGATACGCAGTATTTT.